Shown below are 20 T cell receptor beta chains from a single sample sequenced in a study of OX40 agonist ivuxolimab in advanced cancers. Generated by immunoSEQ multiplex PCR, the TCRdb table keeps only in-frame clones and is missing some. The sample yields roughly 80,000 clones, more than 90% seen once. Sequencing used CD4+ or CD8+ T cells sorted from blood, obtained in a trial of the OX40 agonist ivuxolimab. The origin of the receptors is an adult with an advanced solid tumor such as melanoma, head and neck, liver or kidney cancer.

The chain is built from TRBV27 and TRBJ1-2; no firm D call. This CDR3 has 13 amino acids. CDR1 and CDR2 (germline): MNHEY, SMNVEV (reference sequence). V lost 3 bases and J lost 6, with 11 bases in between. The CDR3 sequence: CASSFGRFDGYTF. In DNA, the CDR3 is TGTGCCAGCAGTTTTGGGAGGTTCGATGGCTACACCTTC.

This chain connects TRBV19 to TRBJ1-2, with D tentatively TRBD1 (5 bases). The V end was cut by 1 base, the J end by 6 bases, with 9 bases between. The CDR3 contains 13 residues. Germline assignment: CDR1 LNHDA and CDR2 SQIVND (reference sequence). This chain's CDR3 is CASSIAGLHGYTF. DNA for the CDR3: TGTGCCAGTAGTATAGCGGGACTCCATGGCTACACCTTC.

The chain employs TRBV29-1 and TRBJ2-1, with a weak D call TRBD1 (5 bases). Deletions cut 3 bases from V and 9 bases from J, with 15 bases between. The germline V gene has CDR1 SQVTM and CDR2 ANQGSEA. The CDR3 consists of 13 residues. The CDR3 nucleotides read TGCAGCGTTGAGGGCAGGGTGGGGTTTGAGCAGTTCTTC. This sequence encodes CSVEGRVGFEQFF.

This chain joins TRBV6-6 and TRBJ1-1, with a tentative D call TRBD1 (6 bases). CDR3 length: 12 amino acids. V lost 4 bases, J lost 7 bases, and 10 bases lay in between. CDR1 MNHNY and CDR2 SVGAGI come from the germline V gene (reference sequence). The CDR3 DNA follows: TGTGCCAGCAGTTGGGGGCAATATGAAGCTTTCTTT. Its translation is CASSWGQYEAFF.

This chain joins TRBV2 and TRBJ2-3, with 9 positions matching TRBD1. Germline lookup yields CDR1 SNHLY and CDR2 FYNNEI. Trimming cost V 5 bases and J 1 base; bases outside gene matches: 7. CDR3 length equals 16 residues. The CDR3 sequence: CASSSQGAGGTDTQYF. Written as DNA, the CDR3 is TGTGCCAGCAGTTCACAGGGGGCTGGGGGCACAGATACGCAGTATTTT. The full variable domain, its missing parts supplied by reference TRBV2 and TRBJ2-3, is EPEVTQTPSHQVTQMGQEVILRCVPISNHLYFYWYRQILGQKVEFLVSFYNNEISEKSEIFDDQFSVERPDGSNFTLKIRSTKLEDSAMYFCASSSQGAGGTDTQYFGPGTRLTVL.

The rearrangement uses TRBV28 and TRBJ2-7; 10 bases are a match to TRBD1. There are 13 residues in the CDR3. Trimming took 8 bases from V and 4 from J; bases not matched to a gene: 5. The germline V gene has CDR1 MDHEN and CDR2 SYDVKM. Here the CDR3 reads CASYDRGLYEQYF. The CDR3 DNA reads TGTGCCAGCTACGACAGGGGGCTGTACGAGCAGTACTTC. Full variable domain (missing parts from reference TRBV28 and TRBJ2-7): DVKVTQSSRYLVKRTGEKVFLECVQDMDHENMFWYRQDPGLGLRLIYFSYDVKMKEKGDIPEGYSVSREKKERFSLILESASTNQTSMYLCASYDRGLYEQYFGPGTRLTVT.

The rearrangement joins TRBV7-9 to TRBJ1-1; 10 bases map to TRBD1. The length of the CDR3 is 15 residues. The V gene end was trimmed by 5 bases and the J gene end by 1 base; junction bases not matched to a gene: 4. The germline V gene encodes CDR1 SEHNR and CDR2 FQNEAQ (reference sequence). CDR3 region: CASSTGQGGNTEAFF. DNA of the CDR3: TGTGCCAGCAGCACCGGACAGGGGGGGAACACTGAAGCTTTCTTT.

The V gene is TRBV5-1, the J gene TRBJ1-1, with no clear D. The V end was cut by 5 bases, the J end by 7 bases, with 21 bases between. The CDR3 spans 15 residues. CDR1 and CDR2 (germline): SGHRS, YFSETQ. CDR3 nucleotide sequence: TGCGCCAGCAGTAGGAGGGCTTCCTTAGGCATTGAAGCTTTCTTT. Residues: CASSRRASLGIEAFF.

The V gene is TRBV14, the J gene TRBJ2-5, with D possibly being TRBD1 (6 bases). Trimming stripped 1 base from V and 2 bases from J, with 26 bases between. The length of the CDR3 is 20 residues. Germline lookup yields CDR1 SGHDN and CDR2 FVKESK. The CDR3 loop reads CASSQARVGVQGWKQETQYF. CDR3 bases: TGTGCCAGCAGCCAAGCTCGAGTAGGGGTCCAGGGGTGGAAACAAGAGACCCAGTACTTC.

V and J are TRBV29-1 and TRBJ2-3; tentatively, D is TRBD1 (6 bases). Germline V gene sequence: CDR1 SQVTM, CDR2 ANQGSEA. Trimming took off 3 bases at V and 3 bases at J, with 10 bases between the two ends. The CDR3 has 13 residues. CDR3 bases: TGCAGCGTTGAGGGGGCTGGGACAGATACGCAGTATTTT. This encodes CSVEGAGTDTQYF.

The CDR3 sequence: CASSPASNQPQHF. DNA for the CDR3: TGTGCCAGCTCACCGGCGAGCAATCAGCCCCAGCATTTT. The chain is built from TRBV18 and TRBJ1-5, with D unclear. The CDR3 length is 13 residues. Trimming took 3 bases from V and 1 from J, leaving 4 bases between them. Germline lookup yields CDR1 KGHSH and CDR2 LQKENI.

V gene TRBV10-3 combines with J gene TRBJ1-2, with D perhaps matching TRBD1 (6 bases). This CDR3 spans 17 amino acids. V dropped 0 bases and J dropped 4 bases, with 18 bases sitting between them. The germline V gene has CDR1 ENHRY and CDR2 SYGVKD. The DNA for the CDR3 is TGTGCCATCAGTGAGTCAAGGGGGTCCCCATTTACCTATGGCTACACCTTC. Translating it yields CAISESRGSPFTYGYTF.

This chain uses TRBV7-9 with TRBJ2-1; TRBD2 agrees at 8 bases. The CDR3 has 14 amino acids. V shed 1 base and J 7 bases; nucleotides not matched to a gene: 3. The germline CDR1 and CDR2 sequences are SEHNR and FQNEAQ (reference sequence). In DNA form, the CDR3 reads TGTGCCAGCAGCTTAGTTAGCGGGATTAATGAGCAGTTCTTC. Its protein product is CASSLVSGINEQFF.

The J gene is TRBJ1-5, the V gene TRBV2, with a possible D match to TRBD1 (5 bases). The length of the CDR3 is 14 residues. Per the germline V gene, CDR1 is SNHLY and CDR2 is FYNNEI. V dropped 3 bases and J dropped 8 bases, with 14 bases sitting between them. CDR3 nucleotide sequence: TGTGCCAGCAGTGATATCGGGGGGACCAAGCCCCAGCATTTT. It yields the protein CASSDIGGTKPQHF.

The chain employs TRBV7-2 and TRBJ2-1; 10 bases fit TRBD1. CDR1 and CDR2 (germline): SGHTA, FQGNSA. This CDR3 contains 16 residues. V trimming: 5 bases; J trimming: 7 bases; junction bases outside the gene matches: 11. The CDR3 reads CASSLRRGQGVNEQFF. The CDR3 bases are TGTGCCAGCAGCCTACGACGCGGACAGGGGGTGAATGAGCAGTTCTTC.

The gene calls are TRBV19 and TRBJ2-1; D ambiguous. CDR3 length: 13 amino acids. CDR1 is LNHDA and CDR2 is SQIVND in the germline V gene (reference sequence). Trimming took 8 bases from V and 5 from J, leaving 13 bases between them. In nucleotides, the CDR3 is TGTGCCAGTCAGAGGACGGCCAACAATGAGCAGTTCTTC. Protein: CASQRTANNEQFF.

The chain couples TRBV28 to TRBJ2-3, with D perhaps TRBD1 (5 bases). Trimming shortened V by 3 bases and J by 5 bases, and 15 bases separated the two germline ends. Germline assignment: CDR1 MDHEN and CDR2 SYDVKM. This CDR3 is built from 15 residues. CDR3 nucleotides: TGTGCCAGCAGTTTTCCGGGCAGGGTGGGAGATACGCAGTATTTT. Amino acid sequence: CASSFPGRVGDTQYF.

CDR3 nucleotide sequence: TGTGCCAGCAGCTTAACCCCTAGGCAGGCCAGCACAGATACGCAGTATTTT. Encoded protein: CASSLTPRQASTDTQYF. The chain recombines TRBV7-2 with TRBJ2-3; D is unresolved. Trimming took off 2 bases at V and 0 bases at J, with 15 bases between the two ends. Looked up from germline, CDR1 is SGHTA and CDR2 is FQGNSA. This CDR3 is 17 amino acids long.

A single count supports this clone. The gene calls are TRBV27 and TRBJ2-3; D remains ambiguous. This CDR3 is built from 14 residues. V gave up 2 bases and J gave up 4 bases, with 10 bases separating them. CDR1 is MNHEY, CDR2 SMNVEV, per germline (reference sequence). The CDR3 DNA sequence: TGTGCCAGCAGTTTAGTACACTCACCAGATACGCAGTATTTT. Translation: CASSLVHSPDTQYF.

The V and J genes are TRBV11-1 and TRBJ2-2, with D uncertain. CDR1 SGHAT and CDR2 FQDESV come from the germline V gene (reference sequence). Trimming removed 0 bases from V and 6 bases from J, with 8 bases in between. CDR3 length equals 14 residues. The CDR3 protein is CASSLAFFAGELFF. As DNA, the CDR3 is TGTGCCAGCAGCTTAGCCTTTTTTGCCGGGGAGCTGTTTTTT.